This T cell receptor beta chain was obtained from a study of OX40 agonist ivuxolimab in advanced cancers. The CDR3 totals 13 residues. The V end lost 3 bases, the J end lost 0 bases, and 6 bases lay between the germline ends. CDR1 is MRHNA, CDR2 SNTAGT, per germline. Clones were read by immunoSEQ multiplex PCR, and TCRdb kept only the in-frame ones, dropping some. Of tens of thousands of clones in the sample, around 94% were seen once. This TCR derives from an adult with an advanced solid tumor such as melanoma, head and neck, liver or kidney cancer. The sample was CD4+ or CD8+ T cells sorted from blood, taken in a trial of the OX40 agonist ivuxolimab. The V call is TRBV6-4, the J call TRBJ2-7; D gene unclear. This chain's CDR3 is CASSEGSSYEQYF. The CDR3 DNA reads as TGTGCCAGCAGTGAGGGCAGCTCCTACGAGCAGTACTTC.